Sequencing of this T cell receptor beta chain was carried out in a study of cytomegalovirus exposure and HLA in healthy donors. This CDR3 comprises 14 residues. Looked up from germline, CDR1 is SSHAT and CDR2 is FNYEAQ (reference sequence). Overall study findings and caveats: CMV serostatus was the sole immune exposure information available. High sensitivity and specificity were reportedly achieved when the classifier diagnosed cytomegalovirus status.

On this clone: The target antigen is unknown. One end of the junction fails to match germline, which may point to a read error.

Primers: 60 Vbeta forward and 13 Jbeta reverse. The assay was immunoSEQ multiplex PCR, and TCRdb's table has in-frame clones only and misses some. This repertoire includes 25,000 to 40,000 clones. The V and J genes are TRBV7-7 and TRBJ2-3, with D possibly matching TRBD2 (5 bases). The sequence came from a woman in her 40s in good health and CMV-seropositive. Sequenced material: PBMCs. CDR3 DNA sequence: TGTGCTAGCAGCTTAGACGGAGGAGCAGATACGCAGTATTTT. The encoded protein is CASSLDGGADTQYF.